Listed below are T cell receptor beta chains from one sample, sequenced in a study of T-cell memory formation after mild COVID-19. MiXCR, run by TCRdb on the 5' RACE reads, gives a single entry per CDR3 protein. The sample shows hundreds of thousands of distinct CDR3 sequences, roughly 20% of them seen only once. What was sequenced was PBMCs or a T cell subset sorted from them (not recorded which). These receptors were taken from an adult woman who had mild COVID-19 (a few samples of this study predate the infection). Cell type and time point are not known. Each CDR3 is given without its conserved first and last residue.

CDR3 protein: ASSPWGARETQY
J gene: TRBJ2-5
V gene: TRBV19

CDR3 protein: ASSLPQYQETQY
J gene: TRBJ2-5
V gene: TRBV5-6

CDR3 protein: ATSPGQGSNEQF
J gene: TRBJ2-1
V gene: TRBV12-3/TRBV12-4

CDR3 protein: ASSSLTGVAF
J gene: TRBJ1-1
V gene: TRBV5-5

CDR3 protein: ATGRLAGGGEQF
J gene: TRBJ2-1
V gene: TRBV24-1

CDR3 protein: SATITSGVGEQF
J gene: TRBJ2-1
V gene: TRBV20-1

CDR3 protein: ARSMTSGSPTGELF
J gene: TRBJ2-2
V gene: TRBV5-1

CDR3 protein: ASSFSGHRNQPQH
J gene: TRBJ1-5
V gene: TRBV12-3/TRBV12-4

CDR3 protein: ASSFTGTGGYT
J gene: TRBJ1-2
V gene: TRBV12-3/TRBV12-4

CDR3 protein: ASSFKGALLYNEQF
J gene: TRBJ2-1
V gene: TRBV12-3/TRBV12-4

CDR3 protein: ASSSRRGTTSPVVGQY
J gene: TRBJ2-5
V gene: TRBV7-6

CDR3 protein: SVVGGANTEAF
J gene: TRBJ1-1
V gene: TRBV29-1

CDR3 protein: SVGRVGVWADTQY
J gene: TRBJ2-3
V gene: TRBV29-1

CDR3 protein: ASSHGTSGGAKNIQY
J gene: TRBJ2-4
V gene: TRBV23-1

CDR3 protein: ASSSFGGASGNTIY
J gene: TRBJ1-3
V gene: TRBV12-3/TRBV12-4

CDR3 protein: SARDGLDEKLF
J gene: TRBJ1-4
V gene: TRBV20-1

CDR3 protein: ASSQVQGRSLSGANVLT
J gene: TRBJ2-6
V gene: TRBV3-1

CDR3 protein: SVEPWANYGYT
J gene: TRBJ1-2
V gene: TRBV29-1

CDR3 protein: ASSQDRGLMNTEAF
J gene: TRBJ1-1
V gene: TRBV4-2

CDR3 protein: ASSLDGGLGSYGYT
J gene: TRBJ1-2
V gene: TRBV11-2

CDR3 protein: ASSSPILTSGRNTGELF
J gene: TRBJ2-2
V gene: TRBV12-3/TRBV12-4

CDR3 protein: AISESGETQY
J gene: TRBJ2-5
V gene: TRBV10-3

CDR3 protein: ASSLFPPGSQETQY
J gene: TRBJ2-5
V gene: TRBV27

CDR3 protein: ASSQELVVGLAGRVNEQY
J gene: TRBJ2-7
V gene: TRBV3-1

CDR3 protein: ASSGEATDTQY
J gene: TRBJ2-3
V gene: TRBV2

CDR3 protein: ASSLQGIQY
J gene: TRBJ2-4
V gene: TRBV5-6

CDR3 protein: ASSRTGLTNEKLF
J gene: TRBJ1-4
V gene: TRBV4-2